One and the same sample provided the 7 T cell receptor beta chains below, sequenced in a study of regulatory T cells in long-lasting Graves disease. Libraries of TCR beta came from iRepertoire HTBI primers plus Arm-PCR of CDR3 regions. A single record per CDR3 protein comes from TCRdb applying MiXCR to the multiplex PCR reads. The table records approximately 560,000 distinct CDR3 sequences, about 16% of them present only once. Time point defined: newly diagnosed GD, antithyroid drugs for less than 3 months. PBMC-derived RNA was used for the TCR library. This sample also appeared in a second study, on T cells in Graves' hyperthyroidism and ophthalmopathy.

The sample consisted of peripheral blood mononuclear cells (PBMCs), taken at new diagnosis, from a patient treated with antithyroid drugs. The receptors shown here come from a man younger than 35 with Graves disease.

There are many counts of this clonotype. The chain links TRBV10-2 to TRBJ1-2, with TRBD1 matching over 8 bases. V was pared by 4 bases and J by 4 bases, with 11 bases of the junction left unmatched. This CDR3 contains 16 residues. The V gene's germline CDR1 is WSHSY and CDR2 SAAADI. The chain's CDR3 is CASSAGTGVGGYGYTF. The CDR3 nucleotides are TGCGCCAGCAGTGCGGGGACAGGCGTGGGTGGCTATGGCTACACCTTC.

This clonotype occurred a few times. V is TRBV7-2 and J is TRBJ2-7; weak D call: TRBD2 (6 bases). V lost 3 bases to trimming and J lost 5 bases, with 17 bases between them. CDR3 length: 15 amino acids. In germline, CDR1 is SGHTA, CDR2 FQGNSA. The CDR3 loop is CASSFQGLAFHEQYF. CDR3 in DNA: TGTGCCAGCAGCTTTCAAGGGCTAGCGTTTCACGAGCAGTACTTC.

The chain links TRBV6-1 to TRBJ1-2, with D perhaps matching TRBD1 (6 bases). Looked up from germline, CDR1 is MNHNS and CDR2 is SASEGT. The V end was cut by 3 bases, the J end by 8 bases, with 10 bases between. The CDR3 sequence is 12 residues long. The CDR3 reads CASSERGGGYTF. The DNA of the CDR3 is TGTGCCAGCAGTGAGCGTGGGGGCGGCTACACCTTC.

This clonotype was found many times. The chain joins TRBV12-3 or TRBV12-4 to TRBJ2-1; D not resolved. The CDR3 runs to 18 residues. V shed 4 bases and J shed 2 bases, with 21 bases lying between them. CDR3: CASSSGRLGLSTYNEQFF. CDR3 DNA sequence: TGTGCCAGCAGTTCGGGCAGATTGGGCCTTAGCACCTACAATGAGCAGTTCTTC.

A word on this clonotype: The junction does not match germline at one end; this may be a read error. V usage is TRBV5-1 and J usage is TRBJ2-1; 16 bases are shared with TRBD2. The CDR3 is 17 residues long. Germline V lookup: CDR1 SGHRS, CDR2 YFSETQ. The CDR3 sequence: CASSPPSGLAGGNEQFF. In DNA, the CDR3 is TGTGCCAGCAGCCCTCCGTCGGGACTAGCGGGAGGGAATGAGCAGTTCTTC.

In its sample, this clonotype was seen a few times. This chain connects TRBV11-2 to TRBJ2-1, with TRBD2 identical over 9 bases. CDR3 length: 16 amino acids. CDR1 is SGHAT and CDR2 is FQNNGV in the germline V gene. The V segment lost 5 bases and the J segment 3 bases; nucleotides outside the gene matches: 8. CDR3 sequence: CASSARLAELYNEQFF. The CDR3 DNA sequence: TGTGCCAGCAGCGCTAGACTAGCGGAACTCTACAATGAGCAGTTCTTC.

V gene TRBV6-2 or TRBV6-3 combines with J gene TRBJ2-1; 10 bases are a match to TRBD2. From germline, CDR1 is MNHEY and CDR2 SVGEGT. With 2 bases clipped from V and 1 base from J, the junction kept 5 bases outside the gene matches. The CDR3 runs 17 residues. CDR3 in amino acids: CASSYSPSGSSYNEQFF. The CDR3 DNA follows: TGTGCCAGCAGTTACAGCCCTAGCGGGAGTTCCTACAATGAGCAGTTCTTC.